A single sample gave rise to the 17 T cell receptor beta chains below, sequenced in a study of blood T cell repertoires in COVID-19. TCRdb's copy holds only in-frame clones and misses some; the assay was immunoSEQ multiplex PCR. The sample contains 110,000 or so clones, roughly 85% of which appear only once. Sequencing was done on a sample of peripheral blood. The receptors come from a woman aged 60-75 years with acute or convalescent COVID-19.

The V gene is TRBV6-5, the J gene TRBJ2-7; the D gene is possibly TRBD2 (5 bases). The V gene's germline CDR1 is MNHEY and CDR2 SVGAGI. The V gene lost 6 bases and the J gene lost 2 bases, with 14 bases spanning the gap. The CDR3 sequence is 14 residues long. The CDR3, as DNA: TGTGCCAGCAGCCGCTCGAAGGGAGCCTACGAGCAGTACTTC. It translates to CASSRSKGAYEQYF.

The chain has TRBV29-1 and TRBJ1-1; 8 bases are a match to TRBD1. In germline, CDR1 is SQVTM, CDR2 ANQGSEA. Trimming took 8 bases from V and 3 from J; bases not matched to a gene: 8. The CDR3 runs to 13 residues. The CDR3, as DNA: TGCAGCACTCACAGGGGGGATTACACTGAAGCTTTCTTT. This sequence encodes CSTHRGDYTEAFF.

This clone was observed once. V gene TRBV7-9 combines with J gene TRBJ1-3; D gene ambiguous. The CDR3 extends over 15 amino acids. The V end was cut by 5 bases, the J end by 0 bases, with 11 bases between. CDR1 SEHNR and CDR2 FQNEAQ come from the germline V gene (reference sequence). CDR3 amino acids: CASSPPGISGNTIYF. CDR3 sequence (DNA): TGTGCCAGCAGCCCACCGGGGATCTCTGGAAACACCATATATTTT.

This clone has more than one count but fewer than ten. The J gene is TRBJ1-1, the V gene TRBV24-1, with 7 positions matching TRBD1. The germline V gene has CDR1 KGHDR and CDR2 SFDVKD. The CDR3 runs 12 residues. J was trimmed by 9 bases and V by 4 bases; bases with no gene match: 4. The CDR3 here is CATSEPGQKAFF. The CDR3, as DNA: TGTGCCACCAGTGAGCCGGGACAGAAAGCTTTCTTT.

The chain combines TRBV6-6 with TRBJ2-1; TRBD2 aligns across 11 bases. Germline-derived CDR1 and CDR2 are MNHNY and SVGAGI (reference sequence). V lost 5 bases, J lost 4 bases, and 10 bases stayed unmatched. The CDR3 is 17 residues long. The CDR3 nucleotides read TGTGCCAGCAGTCGCTCTACTAGCGGGGGCGTTTACAATGAGCAGTTCTTC. This sequence encodes CASSRSTSGGVYNEQFF.

V and J are TRBV7-6 and TRBJ1-4, with 8 nucleotides matching TRBD1. This CDR3 is 14 amino acids long. In germline, CDR1 is SGHVS, CDR2 FNYEAQ. V was pared by 5 bases and J by 4 bases, with 3 bases of the junction left unmatched. CDR3 region: CASSKDRVNEKLFF. The CDR3 nucleotides read TGTGCCAGCAGCAAGGACAGGGTTAATGAAAAACTGTTTTTT.

The chain uses TRBV18 and TRBJ2-7; 11 bases agree with TRBD1. CDR1 and CDR2 (germline): KGHSH, LQKENI. The CDR3 is made up of 14 amino acids. The V and J ends lost 6 bases and 3 bases, in that order; junction bases with no gene match: 4. CDR3 sequence (DNA): TGTGCCAGCTCCGTCGGGACAGGGGGCTACGAGCAGTACTTC. Its translation: CASSVGTGGYEQYF.

The CDR3 region has the DNA TGCAGCGCATACAGGACCCTTTCTTATGGCTACACCTTC. Translating gives CSAYRTLSYGYTF. The genes are TRBV29-1 and TRBJ1-2; tentatively, D is TRBD1 (5 bases). The germline gives CDR1 SQVTM, CDR2 ANQGSEA. V was pared by 7 bases and J by 5 bases, with 17 bases between. This CDR3 has 13 residues.

V gene TRBV5-1 combines with J gene TRBJ2-5; a weak D match, TRBD1 (5 bases). The CDR3 sequence is 15 residues long. Germline CDR1 reads SGHRS; CDR2 reads YFSETQ. Trimming removed 2 bases at V and 5 bases at J, with 16 bases between. The CDR3 DNA reads TGCGCCAGCAGCTTACTACTGACAGCAGGGGAGACCCAGTACTTC. Translated: CASSLLLTAGETQYF.

The chain couples TRBV7-2 to TRBJ2-5; 12 bases align to TRBD2. The V gene end was trimmed by 7 bases and the J gene end by 4 bases; junction bases not matched to a gene: 7. This CDR3 contains 15 residues. Per germline, CDR1 SGHTA and CDR2 FQGNSA. The CDR3 nucleotides are TGTGCCAGCACCAGACTAGCGGGAGAGCGAGAGACCCAGTACTTC. Translation: CASTRLAGERETQYF.

The chain employs TRBV5-1 and TRBJ1-2, with TRBD1 identical over 7 bases. Germline CDR1 reads SGHRS; CDR2 reads YFSETQ. V shed 3 bases and J 0 bases; nucleotides not matched to a gene: 2. CDR3 length: 14 amino acids. The CDR3 protein is CASSYRGTNYGYTF. The CDR3 nucleotides read TGCGCCAGCAGCTACAGGGGAACTAACTATGGCTACACCTTC.

This clone turned up a few times. V is TRBV19 and J is TRBJ1-1; TRBD1 is a possible D gene (6 bases). V shed 6 bases and J shed 3 bases, with 8 bases lying between them. The CDR3 loop spans 12 amino acids. Per the germline V gene, CDR1 is LNHDA and CDR2 is SQIVND (reference sequence). The CDR3 reads CASRGQYTEAFF. DNA of the CDR3: TGTGCCAGTAGAGGACAGTACACTGAAGCTTTCTTT.

CDR3 nucleotides: TGCGCCAGCAGCCAAGCCGCGTTCGGGACAGGATCTGGCTACACCTTC. The encoded protein is CASSQAAFGTGSGYTF. The chain combines TRBV4-3 with TRBJ1-2, with 8 bases fitting TRBD1. Germline V gene sequence: CDR1 LGHNA, CDR2 YSLEER. The ends lost 1 base at V and 7 bases at J; junction bases unmatched: 11. CDR3 size: 16 residues.

The rearrangement links TRBV6-5 to TRBJ2-1; a possible D gene is TRBD2 (6 bases). The CDR3 spans 15 residues. The V end lost 6 bases, the J end lost 2 bases, and 14 bases lay between the germline ends. Germline lookup yields CDR1 MNHEY and CDR2 SVGAGI. CDR3 DNA sequence: TGTGCCAGCAGCTGGAGGGAGCCAACCTACAATGAGCAGTTCTTC. It is translated as CASSWREPTYNEQFF.

The V gene is TRBV18, the J gene TRBJ1-5, with D possibly TRBD1 on 5 matching bases. The CDR3 runs to 14 residues. V gave up 2 bases and J gave up 3 bases, with 8 bases separating them. Per germline, CDR1 KGHSH and CDR2 LQKENI. In nucleotides, the CDR3 is TGTGCCAGCTCACCATTGGGACTCAATCAGCCCCAGCATTTT. Translating it yields CASSPLGLNQPQHF.

The rearrangement joins TRBV10-3 to TRBJ1-1, with a tentative D call TRBD1 (6 bases). Germline CDR1 is ENHRY and CDR2 is SYGVKD. The CDR3 sequence is 11 residues long. The V end lost 11 bases, the J end lost 8 bases, and 15 bases lay between the germline ends. In nucleotides, the CDR3 is TGTGCCCCGGACAGTGAGTCGGAAGCTTTCTTT. Protein: CAPDSESEAFF.

The chain is built from TRBV10-3 and TRBJ2-5; 10 bases are a match to TRBD1. The V segment lost 6 bases and the J segment 4 bases; nucleotides outside the gene matches: 5. The length of the CDR3 is 14 residues. CDR1 ENHRY and CDR2 SYGVKD come from the germline V gene. The CDR3 protein is CAIRGDRGLETQYF. CDR3 DNA sequence: TGTGCCATCAGGGGGGACAGGGGCCTAGAGACCCAGTACTTC.